This T cell receptor (beta chain) was sequenced during a study of regulatory T cells in long-lasting Graves disease. Study results and caveats: TCR diversity was lower in persistent Graves' patients than in newly diagnosed ones.

Described time point: newly diagnosed GD, antithyroid drugs for less than 3 months. Preparation of the TCR library used RNA extracted from PBMCs. From each patient, roughly 9 milliliters of peripheral blood was drawn and collected into an EDTA anticoagulant tube. Ten or more counts support this clonotype. Its target is not known. The CDR3 loop spans 12 amino acids. Trimming stripped 6 bases from V and 3 bases from J, with 9 bases between. CDR1 LGHDT and CDR2 YNNKEL come from the germline V gene (reference sequence). Arm-PCR of CDR3 regions and iRepertoire HTBI primers were used to build TCR beta libraries. Using its own MiXCR run on the multiplex PCR reads, TCRdb lists one record per CDR3 protein. The table shows 400,000 to 550,000 distinct CDR3 sequences, with about a sixth occurring only once. The data also belong to a second study, concerning T cells in Graves' hyperthyroidism and ophthalmopathy.

Source: peripheral blood mononuclear cells (PBMCs), taken at new diagnosis, from a patient treated with antithyroid drugs. This chain links TRBV3-1 with TRBJ2-7; the D gene is possibly TRBD1 (5 bases). This clonotype originated in a woman aged 18-35 years with Graves disease. The DNA of the CDR3 is TGTGCCAGCAGTCGGACAAACTACGAGCAGTACTTC. Translation gives CASSRTNYEQYF.